Listed below are T cell receptor beta chains from one sample, sequenced in a study of T cells in Graves' hyperthyroidism and ophthalmopathy. One entry per CDR3 protein results from TCRdb running MiXCR on the multiplex PCR reads. Of approximately 380,000 distinct CDR3 sequences in the sample, less than 20% are singletons; the top ten hold 40% to 45%. The specimen was blood. The receptors shown here come from a young man with Graves' ophthalmopathy. Both conserved end residues are part of each CDR3.

V gene,J gene,CDR3 length,CDR3 protein
TRBV9,TRBJ2-1,17,CASSAGLAGGRVNEQFF
TRBV9,TRBJ1-2,13,CASSGAGPYGYTF
TRBV6-1,TRBJ2-1,14,CASSDTGPPDEQFF
TRBV14,TRBJ2-5,16,CASSQGGQGAGETQYF
TRBV12-3/TRBV12-4,TRBJ1-3,15,CASSIQISSGNTIYF
TRBV25-1,TRBJ1-2,14,CASSPTTGLGGYTF
TRBV3-1,TRBJ2-3,15,CASSRYRERTDTQYF
TRBV5-1,TRBJ2-7,14,CASRKAQGRNEQYF
TRBV5-1,TRBJ1-2,15,CASSFGQGVGYGYTF
TRBV5-6,TRBJ1-1,17,CASSLGRQKGGRTEAFF
TRBV6-1,TRBJ2-6,17,CASSPETGAAGANVLTF
TRBV6-1,TRBJ2-3,13,CASRGPNTDTQYF
TRBV4-1,TRBJ2-2,15,CASSQGGWGDGELFF
TRBV9,TRBJ1-1,15,CASSPSDGVNTEAFF
TRBV7-8,TRBJ2-5,14,CASSPGRLRETQYF
TRBV18,TRBJ2-7,14,CASSPPLGGYEQYF
TRBV28,TRBJ2-5,12,CASQGSRETQYF
TRBV11-3,TRBJ1-1,15,CASSLAGQGLAEAFF
TRBV3-1,TRBJ2-7,18,CASSQEPPLGRVPYEQYF
TRBV11-2,TRBJ1-4,16,CASSVPGARRGEKLFF
TRBV11-2,TRBJ2-1,12,CASRPLGDEQFF
TRBV29-1,TRBJ1-1,14,CSGEKNQKNTEAFF
TRBV6-5,TRBJ2-7,14,CASSYPGTVNEQYF
TRBV18,TRBJ2-4,15,CASSPRTREGNIQYF
TRBV19,TRBJ1-5,19,CARADTAGRDGQLSQPQHF
TRBV7-9,TRBJ2-6,15,CASSPPLYEGYALTF
TRBV20-1,TRBJ2-7,13,CSKEVDRGPEQYF
TRBV11-2,TRBJ1-6,15,CASSLWQGSTSPLHF
TRBV18,TRBJ2-7,11,CASSPEGEQYF
TRBV5-4,TRBJ2-5,13,CASSLRGEETQYF
TRBV11-2,TRBJ2-5,17,CASREGRGVRRLETQYF
TRBV27,TRBJ2-7,14,CASSLSPSGYEQYF
TRBV7-3,TRBJ2-1,15,CASSTGTGALNEQFF
TRBV5-4,TRBJ1-1,15,CASRPDRYYQGEAFF
TRBV5-1,TRBJ1-2,13,CASSPHPTDGYTF
TRBV6-1,TRBJ2-7,13,CAVMASSAYEQYF
TRBV20-1,TRBJ2-7,14,CSATRLAGSYEQYF
TRBV5-8,TRBJ2-7,15,CASSYQTSGGYEQYF
TRBV6-5,TRBJ2-2,19,CASSYSILGGTANTGELFF
TRBV3-1,TRBJ1-2,14,CASSQLGQGGGYTF
TRBV12-3/TRBV12-4,TRBJ2-5,14,CASSPGTAYPLRYF
TRBV4-1,TRBJ1-5,15,CASSQDWVSNQPQHF
TRBV6-1,TRBJ1-1,14,CASTGQGLNTEAFF
TRBV7-3,TRBJ1-2,14,CASSLNTGLGSFTF
TRBV12-3/TRBV12-4,TRBJ2-1,15,CASSSDRGLYNEQFF
TRBV12-3/TRBV12-4,TRBJ2-1,15,CASSLGGGPGNEQFF
TRBV9,TRBJ1-6,14,CASSVAGDYSPLHF
TRBV12-3/TRBV12-4,TRBJ1-1,13,CASSAQGKAEAFF
TRBV7-9,TRBJ1-2,12,CASRGREGGYTF
TRBV9,TRBJ1-6,14,CASSVDSYNSPLHF
TRBV10-3,TRBJ2-1,15,CAISKTESSYNEQFF
TRBV29-1,TRBJ2-1,14,CSVARGAFYNEQFF
TRBV5-1,TRBJ2-7,15,CASSFSTGEAYEQYF
TRBV6-1,TRBJ2-7,14,CASSGDRGTYEQYF